A single sample gave rise to the 14 T cell receptor beta chains below, sequenced in a study of blood T cells in healthy people across ages. It was with a sample-barcoded 5' primer and a J-beta primer mix that a second PCR of roughly 7 to 12 cycles was run. MiXCR was run by TCRdb on the 5' RACE reads, yielding one entry per CDR3 protein. The sample carries around 2 million distinct CDR3 sequences, roughly 43% recorded once. The sequenced material came from blood. The receptors here all came from a human donor in good health.

This clonotype was recorded only once. V is TRBV15 and J is TRBJ1-2; D is perhaps TRBD1 (6 bases). This CDR3 region has 15 residues. The germline V and J ends were trimmed by 0 bases and 6 bases, with 14 bases remaining between them. The germline V gene has CDR1 LNHNV and CDR2 YYDKDF (reference sequence). Here the CDR3 reads CATSRDWGASNGYTF. As DNA, the CDR3 is TGTGCCACCAGCAGAGATTGGGGGGCCTCCAATGGCTACACCTTC.

The table lists this clonotype with a few counts. In nucleotides, the CDR3 is TGCAGCCTTAGGACTAGCGGGTTGGGCACAGATACGCAGTATTTT. It specifies CSLRTSGLGTDTQYF. This sequence joins TRBV20-1 and TRBJ2-3; TRBD2 agrees at 11 bases. CDR3 length: 15 residues. CDR1 DFQATT and CDR2 SNEGSKA come from the germline V gene (reference sequence).

The chain uses TRBV6-2 or TRBV6-3 and TRBJ2-1; perhaps TRBD1 as D (5 bases). The V end lost 4 bases, the J end lost 6 bases, and 10 bases lay between the germline ends. The CDR3 extends over 13 amino acids. Germline V gene data show CDR1 as MNHEY and CDR2 as SVGEGT. The CDR3 DNA follows: TGTGCCAGCAGTTCGACCAGGGTCAATGAGCAGTTCTTC. It codes for CASSSTRVNEQFF.

This clonotype was detected a few times. The chain couples TRBV4-1 to TRBJ2-7; D possibly uses TRBD1 or TRBD2 (5 bases each). The CDR3 contains 13 residues. Per the germline V gene, CDR1 is MGHRA and CDR2 is YSYEKL. V was pared by 5 bases and J by 2 bases, with 10 bases between. The CDR3 coding sequence is TGCGCCAGCAGCTACCGGGACGCCTACGAGCAGTACTTC. Protein product: CASSYRDAYEQYF.

The sample holds a few counts of this clonotype. This chain links TRBV29-1 with TRBJ1-5, with TRBD1 matching over 7 bases. CDR1 is SQVTM and CDR2 is ANQGSEA in the germline V gene. Germline trimming cut 6 bases from V and 10 bases from J; bases unmatched to any gene: 9. There are 12 residues in the CDR3. The CDR3 spells CSVGQVAGPQHF. CDR3 nucleotides: TGCAGCGTCGGACAGGTGGCGGGACCCCAGCATTTT.

This clonotype was found a few times. CDR3 sequence (DNA): TGCGCCAGCAGCTTTCTGGACAGGCGCTCCTACGAGCAGTACTTC. This encodes CASSFLDRRSYEQYF. The chain joins TRBV5-1 to TRBJ2-7; 7 positions match TRBD1. The CDR3 has 15 residues. Germline-derived CDR1 and CDR2 are SGHRS and YFSETQ. The trim removed 2 bases at V and 0 bases at J, leaving 5 bases unmatched. Looking up the rest from reference TRBV5-1 and TRBJ2-7 gives the full variable domain: KAGVTQTPRYLIKTRGQQVTLSCSPISGHRSVSWYQQTPGQGLQFLFEYFSETQRNKGNFPGRFSGRQFSNSRSEMNVSTLELGDSALYLCASSFLDRRSYEQYFGPGTRLTVT.

This clonotype has just a few counts. The chain combines TRBV29-1 with TRBJ2-1; no clear D gene. The CDR3 contains 10 residues. Germline V gives CDR1 SQVTM, CDR2 ANQGSEA. Trimming left V 6 bases short and J 9 bases short, with 9 bases between. CDR3 nucleotide sequence: TGCAGCGTCGTCGCTGGTGAGCAGTTCTTC. Its translation is CSVVAGEQFF.

This sequence joins TRBV5-8 and TRBJ1-5; TRBD1 matches at 9 bases. J was trimmed by 6 bases and V by 4 bases; bases with no gene match: 11. This CDR3 comprises 16 residues. Germline lookup yields CDR1 SGHTS and CDR2 YDEGEE. In nucleotides, the CDR3 is TGTGCCAGCAGCCCCAGAACAGGGGGCGCGGTTCAGCCCCAGCATTTT. Its translation is CASSPRTGGAVQPQHF.

This chain uses TRBV28 with TRBJ2-2, with D tentatively TRBD1 (5 bases). Germline values: CDR1 MDHEN, CDR2 SYDVKM. The CDR3 is 14 amino acids. The V end was cut by 8 bases, the J end by 4 bases, with 14 bases between. CDR3 amino acids: CASVSTGGTGELFF. In DNA, the CDR3 is TGTGCCAGCGTTTCCACAGGCGGCACCGGGGAGCTGTTTTTT.

The table lists this clonotype with a few counts. The rearrangement links TRBV9 to TRBJ1-2; TRBD1 might be the D (5 bases). Germline V gene sequence: CDR1 SGDLS, CDR2 YYNGEE. The CDR3 length is 17 residues. Trimming pared 0 bases from V and 4 bases from J, leaving 19 bases between. CDR3 amino acids: CASSVDPAGRGTYGYTF. CDR3 DNA sequence: TGTGCCAGCAGCGTAGACCCGGCAGGGAGAGGGACCTATGGCTACACCTTC.

The chain couples TRBV20-1 to TRBJ2-1; weak D call: TRBD1 (6 bases). Trimming took 4 bases from V and 10 from J, leaving 11 bases between them. This CDR3 has 11 residues. The V gene's germline CDR1 is DFQATT and CDR2 SNEGSKA (reference sequence). DNA for the CDR3: TGCAGTGCTACGAGGGGGTGGGAGCAGTTCTTC. Protein: CSATRGWEQFF.

The chain carries TRBV12-3 or TRBV12-4 and TRBJ1-2; 8 nucleotides match TRBD1. The CDR3 consists of 16 residues. With 6 bases clipped from V and 1 base from J, the junction kept 10 bases outside the gene matches. The CDR3 bases are TGTGCCAGCAGCCCTGACAGGGGATGGAGTAACTATGGCTACACCTTC. Protein sequence: CASSPDRGWSNYGYTF.

This chain links TRBV12-3 or TRBV12-4 with TRBJ1-1; the D gene is possibly TRBD1 (5 bases). Trimming removed 8 bases from V and 7 bases from J, with 11 bases in between. This CDR3 contains 11 residues. CDR3 coding DNA: TGTGCCAGCGAGGCAAGGGGTGAAGCTTTCTTT. It translates to CASEARGEAFF.

The chain is built from TRBV27 and TRBJ1-2; TRBD1 agrees at 8 bases. Trimming at V came to 5 bases and at J to 9 bases, leaving 11 bases not matched to a gene. This CDR3 is built from 14 residues. The V gene's germline CDR1 is MNHEY and CDR2 SMNVEV (reference sequence). The CDR3 loop reads CASSLQGVTMSYTF. In nucleotides, the CDR3 is TGTGCCAGCAGTCTACAGGGGGTAACTATGAGCTACACCTTC.